This T cell receptor (beta chain) comes out of a study of blood T cell repertoires in COVID-19 (TCRdb year 2020). Describing the broader study: Samples from collaborators originated in the United States, Italy and Spain and spanned both the acute and convalescent phases of COVID-19. Samples were obtained from the ongoing ImmuneRACE study (first 160 participants) and from 950 to 1,500 subjects provided by 6 global collaborators. Where available, HLA class I and class II types were obtained from metadata supplied by the sample provider rather than from assay-based typing. The prospective study material was composed of cDNA or gDNA derived from T cells, B-cell-depleted T cells, or PBMCs. Nearly every sample came with metadata listing a de-identified subject ID, COVID-19 status, age in years and sex. The dataset comprised deeply sampled blood TCRbeta repertoires from subjects exposed to, actively infected with, or recovered from COVID-19. A freely available public database, intended as a resource for researchers studying the immune response to SARS-CoV-2, is where the repertoires were released.

TCRbeta CDR3 regions were amplified from genomic DNA using the immunoSEQ Assay, a bias-controlled multiplex PCR. The original methods were these. The number of nucleated cells in each sample was estimated by amplification of reference gene primers within the assay. To quantify the absolute abundance of each unique TCRbeta CDR3 rearrangement, sequence reads were collapsed and filtered. For each sample, productive Simpson clonality was calculated as the square root of Simpson's diversity index over productive rearrangements. This is the immuneACCESS table as TCRdb keeps it, with only in-frame sequences that have V and J called. A part of the clones is gone; compared with another copy, unresolved V genes explain less than half, and the rest is unexplained. The D gene and trimming were derived from the DNA, and the V and J assignments and clone size from that table. For this sample the table gives about 140,000 clones, of which approximately 88% were detected only once. Around 5% of the sample is taken by the ten largest.

Points on this clone: The specificity of this receptor is unknown. Within one base of it there is no much larger clone, and no base qualities were kept.

Whole blood was collected in K2EDTA tubes by collaborating institutions according to the institutions' own protocols. For TCRbeta analysis, collaborator samples were shipped as frozen whole blood, as isolated PBMCs, or as DNA extracted from either sample type. Points the paper makes about the study in general: The amount of clinical and demographic metadata varied by source and participant and was provided uncurated.

Inclusive of the bounding cysteine and phenylalanine, the CDR3 is 15 residues long. The kept DNA is CDR3 alone, 45 bases in frame from the first base. From the germline V gene (reference sequence), CDR1 is SGHKS and CDR2 is YYEKEE. The junction shows trimming of 0 bases on V and 1 base on J, plus 8 bases between the germline ends. Recombination joined TRBV5-5 with TRBJ2-1; a tentative D match to TRBD1 spans 5 bases. The sequencing sample was made of peripheral blood. This receptor was taken from a human donor in a cohort sampled during active COVID-19. The nucleotide sequence is given as TGTGCCAGCAGCTTGGAGGGGCCGTCCTACAATGAGCAGTTCTTC. Translated, it gives CASSLEGPSYNEQFF.